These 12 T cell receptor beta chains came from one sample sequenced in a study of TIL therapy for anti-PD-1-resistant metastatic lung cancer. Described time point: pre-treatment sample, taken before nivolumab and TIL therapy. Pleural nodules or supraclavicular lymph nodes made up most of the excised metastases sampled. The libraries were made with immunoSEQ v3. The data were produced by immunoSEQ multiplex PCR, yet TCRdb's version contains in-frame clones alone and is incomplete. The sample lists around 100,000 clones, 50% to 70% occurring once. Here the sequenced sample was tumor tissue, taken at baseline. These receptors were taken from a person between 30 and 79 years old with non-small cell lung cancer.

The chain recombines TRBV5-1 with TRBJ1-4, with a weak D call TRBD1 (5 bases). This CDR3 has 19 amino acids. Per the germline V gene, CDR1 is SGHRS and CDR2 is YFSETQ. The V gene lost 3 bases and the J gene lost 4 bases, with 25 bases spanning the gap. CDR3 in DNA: TGCGCCAGCAGCTCACACCCTGGCCTCCGCGGGGGTGGTAATGAAAAACTGTTTTTT. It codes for CASSSHPGLRGGGNEKLFF.

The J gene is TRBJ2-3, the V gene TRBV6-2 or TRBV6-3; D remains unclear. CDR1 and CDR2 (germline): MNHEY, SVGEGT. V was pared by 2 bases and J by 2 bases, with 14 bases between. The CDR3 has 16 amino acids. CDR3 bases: TGTGCCAGCAGTTACCGGCCTTTTCCTTTCACAGATACGCAGTATTTT. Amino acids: CASSYRPFPFTDTQYF.

CDR3 DNA sequence: TGTGCCAGCTCGGGGCAGGATTACAGAGCCTACGAGCAGTACTTC. This codes for CASSGQDYRAYEQYF. This chain links TRBV18 with TRBJ2-7, with D perhaps matching TRBD1 (5 bases). CDR3 size: 15 residues. Germline V gene data show CDR1 as KGHSH and CDR2 as LQKENI. With 6 bases removed from V and 2 bases from J, the gap between germline ends came to 17 bases.

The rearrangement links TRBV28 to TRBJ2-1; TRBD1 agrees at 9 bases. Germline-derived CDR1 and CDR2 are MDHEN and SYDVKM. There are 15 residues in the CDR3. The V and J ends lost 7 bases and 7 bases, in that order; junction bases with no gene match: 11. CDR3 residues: CASTKDRGIYNEQFF. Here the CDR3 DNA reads TGTGCCAGCACTAAAGACAGGGGGATATATAATGAGCAGTTCTTC.

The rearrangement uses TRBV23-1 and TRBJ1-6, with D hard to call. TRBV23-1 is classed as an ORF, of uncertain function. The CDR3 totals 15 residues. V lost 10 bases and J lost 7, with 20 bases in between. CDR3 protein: CATPFGRAENSPLHF. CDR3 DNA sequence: TGCGCCACCCCCTTTGGACGAGCGGAGAATTCACCCCTCCACTTT.

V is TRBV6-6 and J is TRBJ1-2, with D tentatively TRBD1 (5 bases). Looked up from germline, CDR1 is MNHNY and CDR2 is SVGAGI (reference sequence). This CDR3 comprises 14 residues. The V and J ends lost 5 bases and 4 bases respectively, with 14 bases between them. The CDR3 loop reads CASSTLDSPYGYTF. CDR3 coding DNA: TGTGCCAGCAGTACATTAGACAGCCCCTATGGCTACACCTTC.

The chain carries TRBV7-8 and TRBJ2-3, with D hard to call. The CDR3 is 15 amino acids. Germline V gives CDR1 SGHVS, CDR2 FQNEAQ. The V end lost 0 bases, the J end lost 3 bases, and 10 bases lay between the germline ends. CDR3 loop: CASSLALQSTDTQYF. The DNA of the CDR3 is TGTGCCAGCAGCTTAGCGCTACAGAGTACAGATACGCAGTATTTT.

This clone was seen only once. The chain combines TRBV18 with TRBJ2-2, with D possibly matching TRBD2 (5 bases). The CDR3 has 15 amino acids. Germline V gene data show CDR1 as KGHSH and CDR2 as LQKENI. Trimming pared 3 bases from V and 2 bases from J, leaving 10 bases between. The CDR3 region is CASSPSGDNTGELFF. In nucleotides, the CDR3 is TGTGCCAGCTCACCCTCCGGGGATAACACCGGGGAGCTGTTTTTT. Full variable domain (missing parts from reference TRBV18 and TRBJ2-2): NAGVMQNPRHLVRRRGQEARLRCSPMKGHSHVYWYRQLPEEGLKFMVYLQKENIIDESGMPKERFSAEFPKEGPSILRIQQVVRGDSAAYFCASSPSGDNTGELFFGEGSRLTVL.

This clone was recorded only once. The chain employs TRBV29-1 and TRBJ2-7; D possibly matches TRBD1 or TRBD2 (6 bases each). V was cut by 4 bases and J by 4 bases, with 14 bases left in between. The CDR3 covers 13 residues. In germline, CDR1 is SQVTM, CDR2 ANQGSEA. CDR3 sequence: CSVGIGGGYEQYF. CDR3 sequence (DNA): TGCAGCGTTGGAATCGGGGGCGGGTACGAGCAGTACTTC.

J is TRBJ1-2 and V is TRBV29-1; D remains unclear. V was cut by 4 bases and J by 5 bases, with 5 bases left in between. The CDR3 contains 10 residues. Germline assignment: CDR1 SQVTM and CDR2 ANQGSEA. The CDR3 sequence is CSVGMYGYTF. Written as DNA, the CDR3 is TGCAGCGTTGGAATGTATGGCTACACCTTC.

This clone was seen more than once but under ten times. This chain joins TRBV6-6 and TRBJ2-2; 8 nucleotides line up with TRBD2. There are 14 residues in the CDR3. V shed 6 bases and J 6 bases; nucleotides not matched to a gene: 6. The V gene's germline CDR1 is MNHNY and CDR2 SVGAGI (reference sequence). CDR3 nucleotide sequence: TGTGCCAGCAGCCCACATAGCGGGGCCGGGGAGCTGTTTTTT. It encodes CASSPHSGAGELFF.

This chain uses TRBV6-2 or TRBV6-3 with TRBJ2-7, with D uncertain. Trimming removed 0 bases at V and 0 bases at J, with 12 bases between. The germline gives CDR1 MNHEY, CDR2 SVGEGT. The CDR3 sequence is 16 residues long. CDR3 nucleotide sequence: TGTGCCAGCAGTTACTCGCTAGTGCTTCCCTCCTACGAGCAGTACTTC. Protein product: CASSYSLVLPSYEQYF.